This section outlines one T cell receptor beta chain sequence together with its context. The CDR3 extends over 15 amino acids. Per germline, CDR1 SGHAT and CDR2 FQNNGV. V was trimmed by 1 base and J by 1 base, leaving 10 bases between them. This sample stems from a study of blood T cell repertoires in COVID-19. For the study at large: Sites across the United States, Italy and Spain contributed samples from acute and convalescent COVID-19.

Authors' data handling: How many nucleated cells were present was estimated from reference gene primer amplification. Profiled with immunoSEQ multiplex PCR; TCRdb holds only in-frame clones, not every one. D and trimming were read from the DNA, whereas the V and J calls and clone size are those reported in that table. The profile shows 250,000 to 300,000 clones, approximately 90% of them singletons. The TCR comes from a woman aged 25 to 39 with COVID-19, enrolled during active disease. Sequencing was done on a sample of peripheral blood. The rearrangement joins TRBV11-2 to TRBJ1-1; the D is unclear. DNA of the CDR3: TGTGCCAGCAGCTTAGGCCCCGGTGGGAACACTGAAGCTTTCTTT. This codes for CASSLGPGGNTEAFF.